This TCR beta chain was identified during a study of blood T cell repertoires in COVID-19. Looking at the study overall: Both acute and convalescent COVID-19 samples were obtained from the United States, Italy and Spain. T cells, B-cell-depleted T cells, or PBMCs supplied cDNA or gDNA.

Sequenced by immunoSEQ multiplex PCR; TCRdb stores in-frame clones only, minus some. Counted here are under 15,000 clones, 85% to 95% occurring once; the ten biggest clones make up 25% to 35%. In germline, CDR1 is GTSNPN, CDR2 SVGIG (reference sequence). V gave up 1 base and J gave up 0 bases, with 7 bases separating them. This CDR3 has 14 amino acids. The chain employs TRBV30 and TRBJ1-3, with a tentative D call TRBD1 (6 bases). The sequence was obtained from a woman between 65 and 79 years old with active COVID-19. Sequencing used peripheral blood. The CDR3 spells CAWSGTVSGNTIYF. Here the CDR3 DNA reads TGTGCCTGGAGTGGGACAGTCTCTGGAAACACCATATATTTT.